These T cell receptor beta chains were read from a single sample in a study of CD8 T cells in Susac syndrome. MiXCR was run by TCRdb on the immunoSEQ multiplex PCR reads, yielding one entry per CDR3 protein. The sample contains about 130,000 distinct CDR3 sequences, 90% to 95% of which appear only once. Material: CD8+ T cells from PBMCs. Every receptor here comes from a human donor with Susac syndrome. CDR3s include the opening cysteine and the closing phenylalanine or tryptophan. The D gene is left open where the match is weak. Clone size, where shown, is once, few, many, or a class for clones that have expanded.

v_call: TRBV20-1
cdr3_length: 15
j_call: TRBJ2-1
clone_size: -
d_call: TRBD2
cdr3_nt: TGCAGTGCTAAGAGACTAGCGGGGGGTCAGGATGAGCAGTTCTTC
cdr3_aa: CSAKRLAGGQDEQFF

v_call: TRBV18
cdr3_length: 16
j_call: TRBJ2-4
clone_size: once
d_call: -
cdr3_nt: TGTGCCAGCTCACCATCCCCAAGATTGGCCAAAAACATTCAGTACTTC
cdr3_aa: CASSPSPRLAKNIQYF

v_call: TRBV30
cdr3_length: 15
j_call: TRBJ1-3
clone_size: -
d_call: TRBD1
cdr3_nt: TGTGCCTGGAACCGGGACAGGGGCTCTGGAAACACCATATATTTT
cdr3_aa: CAWNRDRGSGNTIYF

v_call: TRBV5-6
cdr3_length: 12
j_call: TRBJ1-5
clone_size: -
d_call: -
cdr3_nt: TGTGCCAGCAGCTCGGGGATGACGCCCCAGCATTTT
cdr3_aa: CASSSGMTPQHF

v_call: TRBV13
cdr3_length: 15
j_call: TRBJ2-1
clone_size: -
d_call: TRBD2
cdr3_nt: TGTGCCAGCAGCCCCGGGACTAGCGAGTTTGATGAGCAGTTCTTC
cdr3_aa: CASSPGTSEFDEQFF

v_call: TRBV4-1
cdr3_length: 13
j_call: TRBJ2-1
clone_size: -
d_call: -
cdr3_nt: TGCGCCAGCAGCCTGATACAGGGAAATGAGCAGTTCTTC
cdr3_aa: CASSLIQGNEQFF

v_call: TRBV27
cdr3_length: 15
j_call: TRBJ1-2
clone_size: -
d_call: TRBD1
cdr3_nt: TGTGCCAGCAGTTTAGACAGGGCCTCGGGCTATGGCTACACCTTC
cdr3_aa: CASSLDRASGYGYTF

v_call: TRBV12-3/TRBV12-4
cdr3_length: 16
j_call: TRBJ1-6
clone_size: -
d_call: TRBD1
cdr3_nt: TGTGCCAGCAGCTACGGACAGGACCTCTATAATTCACCCCTCCACTTT
cdr3_aa: CASSYGQDLYNSPLHF

v_call: TRBV13
cdr3_length: 16
j_call: TRBJ2-2
clone_size: -
d_call: TRBD1
cdr3_nt: TGTGCCAGCAGCGACTTCCGGGACAGGGGAACCGGGGAGCTGTTTTTT
cdr3_aa: CASSDFRDRGTGELFF

v_call: TRBV27
cdr3_length: 14
j_call: TRBJ2-3
clone_size: -
d_call: -
cdr3_nt: TGTGCCAGCAGGGGAGCGGTTAGCACAGATACGCAGTATTTT
cdr3_aa: CASRGAVSTDTQYF